What follows describes a single T cell receptor (beta chain). The data originate from a study of shared clonotypes between healthy human individuals. Naive CD8 populations comprised CD45RO-negative cells positively selected for CCR7, excluding terminally differentiated effector memory CD45RA+ cells. Profiling relied on immunoSEQ multiplex PCR, and the TCRdb table lists in-frame clones only, not all of them. This table has about 550,000 clones, around 95% appearing once. The V and J ends lost 3 bases and 1 base, in that order; junction bases with no gene match: 2. CDR3 length: 14 amino acids. The germline V gene encodes CDR1 SEHNR and CDR2 FQNEAQ (reference sequence).

J is TRBJ1-1 and V is TRBV7-9; TRBD1 agrees at 7 bases. This TCR derives from a woman in her 30s in good health. Sequenced sample: naive CD8+ T cells sorted from blood. DNA for the CDR3: TGTGCCAGCAGCTTTACAGGGGAGAACACTGAAGCTTTCTTT. Its protein is CASSFTGENTEAFF.